The T cell receptor beta chain under discussion was sequenced for a study of identical twins. Study-wide points: These conclusions were based on statistical analysis (cross-sectional, not following the same donors). Memory repertoires showed no such pattern, whereas abundant cord blood beta clonotypes carried fewer insertions.

TCRdb called the 5' RACE reads again in MiXCR, with one record for every CDR3 protein. The sample includes around 530,000 distinct CDR3 sequences, roughly 15% of them seen just once. The V end was cut by 1 base, the J end by 10 bases, with 8 bases between. Germline lookup yields CDR1 SGHAT and CDR2 FQDESV (reference sequence). The CDR3 extends over 13 amino acids. A note on this clonotype: What it binds is not known.

The sample was also linked to a second study, of yellow fever vaccine responses in identical twins.

The clonotype was recovered from a woman younger than 35 in good health. The genes are TRBV11-1 and TRBJ1-6; no clear D. The sequencing sample was made of CD4+ T cells sorted from blood. The CDR3 sequence is CASSLVPDSPLHF. The CDR3 bases are TGTGCCAGCAGCTTAGTTCCGGACTCACCCCTCCACTTT.